Below are 24 T cell receptor beta chains sequenced from a single sample in a study of CD8+CD57+ T cells in acquired aplastic anemia listed by TCRdb under 2018. Instrument used: Illumina HiSeq 2000. Genomic DNA was used as template for profiling of TCR beta VDJ combinations and CDR3 sequences. The public sequencing data were trimmed at Q25 with fastp and processed into clonotypes with MiXCR by TCRdb, which kept only in-frame beta chains. Rows matching on CDR3 protein sequence are summarized as one entry with the most common DNA and genes. The table for this sample lists some 240,000 distinct CDR3 sequences; 30% to 40% of them were counted only once. Clones ranked in the top ten supply around 1.1% of the sample. The sample consisted of sorted CD4+, CD8+, or CD8+CD57+ T cells (not recorded which) from PBMCs. The source of these receptors is a human donor in good health, serving as a control.

This clonotype was seen many times. The chain carries TRBV10-3 and TRBJ2-1, with 9 bases lining up with TRBD1. The CDR3 extends over 16 amino acids. J was trimmed by 1 base and V by 1 base; bases with no gene match: 2. From germline, CDR1 is ENHRY and CDR2 SYGVKD. The CDR3 spells CAISEWDRASYNEQFF. The CDR3 region has the DNA TGTGCCATCAGTGAGTGGGACAGGGCTTCCTACAATGAGCAGTTCTTC.

This chain links TRBV20-1 with TRBJ2-7; D is ambiguous. The CDR3 is 14 amino acids. CDR1 and CDR2 (germline): DFQATT, SNEGSKA (reference sequence). The V gene lost 2 bases and the J gene lost 0 bases, with 11 bases spanning the gap. The CDR3 is CSARFVGYSYEQYF. The CDR3 DNA reads as TGCAGTGCTAGATTTGTCGGCTACTCCTACGAGCAGTACTTC.

This clonotype was counted ten times or more. V and J are TRBV29-1 and TRBJ1-1; D possibly corresponds to TRBD1 (5 bases). The CDR3 is 15 residues long. Germline lookup yields CDR1 SQVTM and CDR2 ANQGSEA. Trimming stripped 0 bases from V and 11 bases from J, with 22 bases between. CDR3 sequence (DNA): TGCAGCGTTGAAGATGAGGTTTCTACAGGTTCCTCCGCTTTCTTT. Its protein is CSVEDEVSTGSSAFF.

The gene calls are TRBV11-1 and TRBJ1-1, with unresolved D. Germline values: CDR1 SGHAT, CDR2 FQDESV (reference sequence). Trimming shortened V by 5 bases and J by 3 bases, and 10 bases separated the two germline ends. The CDR3 runs to 13 residues. The DNA for the CDR3 is TGTGCCAGCAGCCCGCGGTGGGACACTGAAGCTTTCTTT. Its protein is CASSPRWDTEAFF.

The chain joins TRBV20-1 to TRBJ2-1; 9 nucleotides align to TRBD2. Germline V gene data show CDR1 as DFQATT and CDR2 as SNEGSKA (reference sequence). The CDR3 totals 15 residues. Trimming removed 6 bases from V and 0 bases from J; junction bases left unmatched: 6. CDR3 DNA: TGCAGTGCCCTAGCGGGGACCAGCTCCTACAATGAGCAGTTCTTC. It translates to CSALAGTSSYNEQFF.

In this sample, this clonotype turned up many times. The rearrangement uses TRBV25-1 and TRBJ1-2; D is perhaps TRBD1 (5 bases). The germline V and J ends were trimmed by 1 base and 5 bases, with 11 bases remaining between them. Germline-derived CDR1 and CDR2 are MGHDK and SYGVNS. This CDR3 is built from 14 residues. CDR3 sequence: CASSESQGRYGYTF. The CDR3 bases are TGTGCCAGCAGTGAATCCCAGGGCCGGTATGGCTACACCTTC.

J is TRBJ1-6 and V is TRBV29-1; TRBD1 matches 7 bases. The CDR3 spans 13 residues. With V trimmed by 7 bases and J by 9 bases, 9 bases remained unmatched. The germline V gene has CDR1 SQVTM and CDR2 ANQGSEA. The CDR3 loop reads CSGATGTVSPLHF. CDR3 in DNA: TGCAGCGGTGCTACAGGGACAGTTTCACCCCTCCACTTT.

This clonotype was observed a few times. V gene TRBV6-2 or TRBV6-3 combines with J gene TRBJ2-1, with 11 positions matching TRBD2. The CDR3 consists of 18 residues. Germline V gene data show CDR1 as MNHEY and CDR2 as SVGEGT. V gave up 0 bases and J gave up 6 bases; unmatched junction bases: 10. The CDR3 DNA reads as TGTGCCAGCAGTTACTCTTTAGCGGGAGGGTGGAGGGGCAATGAGCAGTTCTTC. Translation gives CASSYSLAGGWRGNEQFF.

In its sample, this clonotype was seen many times. The chain links TRBV7-9 to TRBJ1-1, with 7 bases aligning to TRBD1. The CDR3 runs to 14 residues. Germline assignment: CDR1 SEHNR and CDR2 FQNEAQ (reference sequence). The V segment lost 5 bases and the J segment 10 bases; nucleotides outside the gene matches: 13. CDR3 protein: CASSEGGAKGGAFF. CDR3 nucleotide sequence: TGTGCCAGCAGCGAAGGGGGCGCAAAGGGGGGAGCTTTCTTT.

With regard to this clonotype: A junction boundary mismatches the germline segment, possibly from a read error. CDR3 DNA: TGTGCCAGCAGTAGGAGGGGGGCCACCACGGGGACTGAAGCTTTCTTT. Amino acid sequence: CASSRRGATTGTEAFF. This sequence joins TRBV10-3 and TRBJ1-1; D is perhaps TRBD1 (6 bases). The CDR3 has 16 residues. Per germline, CDR1 ENHRY and CDR2 SYGVKD.

A few counts support this clonotype. The chain recombines TRBV20-1 with TRBJ1-2; 9 positions match TRBD1. The CDR3 is made up of 16 amino acids. Germline CDR1 is DFQATT and CDR2 is SNEGSKA (reference sequence). J gave up 3 bases and V 6 bases, and 14 bases lay outside the gene matches. The CDR3: CSAIKQGAFEDYGYTF. The CDR3 nucleotides read TGCAGTGCCATAAAACAGGGGGCGTTTGAGGACTATGGCTACACCTTC.

In regard to this clonotype: An end of the junction does not agree with germline; a read error may underlie this. DNA for the CDR3: TGCGCCAGCAGCCAACGGACCGCGACAGGCGTGTGGGGCTACACCTTC. It translates to CASSQRTATGVWGYTF. The chain employs TRBV25-1 and TRBJ1-2; D is perhaps TRBD1 (6 bases). In germline, CDR1 is MGHDK, CDR2 SYGVNS. This CDR3 comprises 16 residues.

This chain uses TRBV2 with TRBJ1-4; D might be TRBD1 (5 bases). Trimming shortened V by 3 bases and J by 8 bases, and 16 bases separated the two germline ends. CDR3 length: 15 residues. Germline-derived CDR1 and CDR2 are SNHLY and FYNNEI. The CDR3 sequence: CASSDLNGAGEKLFF. The DNA for the CDR3 is TGTGCCAGCAGTGACCTTAATGGGGCGGGGGAAAAACTGTTTTTT.

The gene calls are TRBV2 and TRBJ1-1; D is uncertain. Germline V CDR1 and CDR2: SNHLY, FYNNEI. The CDR3 covers 10 residues. Trimming took 10 bases from V and 5 from J, leaving 8 bases between them. The CDR3 DNA reads as TGTGCCACCCGAGGTACTGAAGCTTTCTTT. It codes for CATRGTEAFF.

This clonotype was observed a handful of times. The chain uses TRBV7-2 and TRBJ2-5; D uncertain. CDR3 length: 13 amino acids. Germline lookup yields CDR1 SGHTA and CDR2 FQGNSA. Trimming shortened V by 1 base and J by 5 bases, and 8 bases separated the two germline ends. Written as DNA, the CDR3 is TGTGCCAGCAGCTTAGAAGGGAAGGAGACCCAGTACTTC. Residues: CASSLEGKETQYF.

The V call is TRBV5-4, the J call TRBJ2-7, with D possibly TRBD2 on 8 matching bases. The CDR3 length is 15 residues. Per the germline V gene, CDR1 is SGHNT and CDR2 is YYREEE (reference sequence). V was pared by 1 base and J by 5 bases, with 16 bases between. The CDR3 loop reads CASSLKGLGGNEQYF. The CDR3 region has the DNA TGTGCCAGCAGCTTGAAGGGACTAGGGGGCAACGAGCAGTACTTC.

This clonotype was detected ten times or more. The J gene is TRBJ1-2, the V gene TRBV20-1, with 9 bases lining up with TRBD1. The V segment lost 3 bases and the J segment 6 bases; nucleotides outside the gene matches: 8. The CDR3 totals 14 residues. Germline V gene data show CDR1 as DFQATT and CDR2 as SNEGSKA (reference sequence). The CDR3 DNA sequence: TGCAGTGCTAGGGTATTGGGACAGGGCCATGGCTACACCTTC. It is translated as CSARVLGQGHGYTF.

On this clonotype: This may stem from a read error, because a much larger clone lies one nucleotide away. The V and J genes are TRBV7-8 and TRBJ2-7, with D tentatively TRBD1 or TRBD2 (5 bases each). Germline V CDR1 and CDR2: SGHVS, FQNEAQ. The CDR3 length is 15 residues. The DNA for the CDR3 is TGTGCCAGCAGCTCGTCCCGGGACCGCTCCTACGAGCGGTACTTC. Its protein product is CASSSSRDRSYERYF.

This sequence joins TRBV9 and TRBJ1-6; 9 bases match TRBD1. Germline V CDR1 and CDR2: SGDLS, YYNGEE. This CDR3 has 16 residues. V lost 0 bases to trimming and J lost 9 bases; unmatched junction nucleotides: 7. The CDR3 is CASSVGGQGGGSPLHF. The CDR3 DNA reads as TGTGCCAGCAGCGTAGGGGGACAGGGAGGCGGTTCACCCCTCCACTTT.

This clonotype has a count of ten or more. The V gene is TRBV7-2, the J gene TRBJ2-7; 7 bases align to TRBD1. The CDR3 is 15 amino acids. Germline loops: CDR1 SGHTA, CDR2 FQGNSA. Trimming removed 4 bases from V and 0 bases from J; junction bases left unmatched: 6. CDR3 sequence: CASSSGTAVSYEQYF. The CDR3 region has the DNA TGTGCCAGCAGCTCCGGGACAGCCGTCTCCTACGAGCAGTACTTC.

This clonotype was detected many times. This chain uses TRBV4-2 with TRBJ2-7; 10 nucleotides agree with TRBD2. CDR3 length: 15 amino acids. V gave up 2 bases and J gave up 3 bases; unmatched junction bases: 4. CDR1 and CDR2 from the germline V gene are LGHNA and YNFKEQ. The CDR3 is CASSQTASGSYEQYF. For the CDR3, the DNA is TGTGCCAGCAGCCAAACGGCTAGCGGGAGCTACGAGCAGTACTTC.

This clonotype was observed many times. This chain uses TRBV20-1 with TRBJ2-3; D call uncertain. Germline values: CDR1 DFQATT, CDR2 SNEGSKA (reference sequence). This CDR3 contains 13 residues. With 3 bases removed from V and 1 base from J, the gap between germline ends came to 8 bases. CDR3 sequence (DNA): TGCAGTGCTAGCGATCTACGCACAGATACGCAGTATTTT. This encodes CSASDLRTDTQYF.

This clonotype was seen ten or more times. The chain has TRBV10-3 and TRBJ1-3; the match to TRBD1 covers 7 bases. Germline assignment: CDR1 ENHRY and CDR2 SYGVKD. V shed 3 bases and J 2 bases; nucleotides not matched to a gene: 7. The CDR3 is 16 amino acids. CDR3 residues: CAISDRQGPAGNTIYF. The CDR3 DNA follows: TGTGCCATCAGTGACAGACAGGGACCGGCTGGAAACACCATATATTTT.

This clonotype showed up just a few times. One end of the junction does not line up with germline, which may come from a read error. The chain is built from TRBV24-1 and TRBJ1-5; 8 bases line up with TRBD1. CDR3 length: 15 amino acids. Germline CDR1 is KGHDR and CDR2 is SFDVKD. The CDR3: CASSQNRGNNQPQHF. CDR3 sequence (DNA): TGTGCCAGCAGTCAAAACAGGGGGAACAATCAGCCCCAGCATTTT.